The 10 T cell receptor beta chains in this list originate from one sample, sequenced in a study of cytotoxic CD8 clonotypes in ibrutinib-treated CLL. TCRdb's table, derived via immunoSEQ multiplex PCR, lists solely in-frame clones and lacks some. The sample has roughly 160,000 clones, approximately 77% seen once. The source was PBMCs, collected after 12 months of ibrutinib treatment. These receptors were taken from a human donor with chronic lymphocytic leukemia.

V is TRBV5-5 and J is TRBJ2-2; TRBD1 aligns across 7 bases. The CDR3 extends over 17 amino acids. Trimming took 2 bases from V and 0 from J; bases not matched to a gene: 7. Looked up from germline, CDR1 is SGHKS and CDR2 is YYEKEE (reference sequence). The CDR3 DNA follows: TGTGCCAGCAGCTTCCCCCGGGACAGAGCGAACACCGGGGAGCTGTTTTTT. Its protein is CASSFPRDRANTGELFF.

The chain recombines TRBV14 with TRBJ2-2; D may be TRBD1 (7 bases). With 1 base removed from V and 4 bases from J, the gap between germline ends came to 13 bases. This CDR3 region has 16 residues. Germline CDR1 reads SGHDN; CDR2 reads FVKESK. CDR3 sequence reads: CASSQGGGTVTGELFF. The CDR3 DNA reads TGTGCCAGCAGCCAAGGAGGGGGGACAGTCACCGGGGAGCTGTTTTTT.

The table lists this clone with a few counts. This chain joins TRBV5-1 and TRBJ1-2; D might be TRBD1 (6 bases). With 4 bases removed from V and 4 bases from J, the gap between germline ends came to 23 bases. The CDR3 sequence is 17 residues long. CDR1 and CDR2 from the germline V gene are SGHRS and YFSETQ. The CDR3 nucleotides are TGCGCCAGCAGCGGGCCGGGACAAGGCACAAGGAGCTATGGCTACACCTTC. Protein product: CASSGPGQGTRSYGYTF. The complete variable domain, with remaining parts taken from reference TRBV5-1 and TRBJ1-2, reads KAGVTQTPRYLIKTRGQQVTLSCSPISGHRSVSWYQQTPGQGLQFLFEYFSETQRNKGNFPGRFSGRQFSNSRSEMNVSTLELGDSALYLCASSGPGQGTRSYGYTFGSGTRLTVV.

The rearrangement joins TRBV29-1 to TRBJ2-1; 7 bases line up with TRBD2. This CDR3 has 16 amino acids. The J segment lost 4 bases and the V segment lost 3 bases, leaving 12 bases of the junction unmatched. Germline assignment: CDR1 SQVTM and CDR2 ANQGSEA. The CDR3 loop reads CSVDGGRAFLYNEQFF. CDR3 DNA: TGCAGCGTTGATGGCGGGAGAGCCTTCTTGTACAATGAGCAGTTCTTC.

This CDR3 is CASGLQFWVREGQPQHF. Here the CDR3 DNA reads TGTGCTAGTGGTTTGCAGTTTTGGGTCAGGGAAGGCCAGCCCCAGCATTTT. The V and J genes are TRBV12-5 and TRBJ1-5, with D perhaps TRBD1 (5 bases). This CDR3 has 17 amino acids. V was cut by 2 bases and J by 7 bases, with 21 bases left in between. CDR1 is LGHNT and CDR2 is FRNRAP in the germline V gene.

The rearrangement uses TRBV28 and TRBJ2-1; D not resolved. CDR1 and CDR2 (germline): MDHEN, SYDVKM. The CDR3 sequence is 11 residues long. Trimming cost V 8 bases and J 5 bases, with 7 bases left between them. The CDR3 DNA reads TGTGCCAGCCGGGCTCACAATGAGCAGTTCTTC. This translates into CASRAHNEQFF. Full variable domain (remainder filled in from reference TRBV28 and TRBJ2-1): DVKVTQSSRYLVKRTGEKVFLECVQDMDHENMFWYRQDPGLGLRLIYFSYDVKMKEKGDIPEGYSVSREKKERFSLILESASTNQTSMYLCASRAHNEQFFGPGTRLTVL.

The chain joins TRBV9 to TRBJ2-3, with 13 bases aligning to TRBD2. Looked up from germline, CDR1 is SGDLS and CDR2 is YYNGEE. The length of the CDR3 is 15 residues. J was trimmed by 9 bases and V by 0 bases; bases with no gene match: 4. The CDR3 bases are TGTGCCAGCAGCGTAGAACTAGCGGGAGGGTACACGCAGTATTTT. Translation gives CASSVELAGGYTQYF.

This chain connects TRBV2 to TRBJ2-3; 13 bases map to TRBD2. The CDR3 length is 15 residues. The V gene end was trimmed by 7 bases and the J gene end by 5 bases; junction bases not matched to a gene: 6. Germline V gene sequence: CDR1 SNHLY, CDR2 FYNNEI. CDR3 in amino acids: CASTTSGGAIDTQYF. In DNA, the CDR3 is TGTGCCAGCACTACTAGCGGGGGGGCGATAGATACGCAGTATTTT.

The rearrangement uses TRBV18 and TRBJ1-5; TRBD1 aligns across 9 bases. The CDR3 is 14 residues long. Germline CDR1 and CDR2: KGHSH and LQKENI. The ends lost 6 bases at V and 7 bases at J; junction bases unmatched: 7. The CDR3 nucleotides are TGTGCCAGCTCGACTGACAGGGGGAGGCAGCCCCAGCATTTT. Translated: CASSTDRGRQPQHF.

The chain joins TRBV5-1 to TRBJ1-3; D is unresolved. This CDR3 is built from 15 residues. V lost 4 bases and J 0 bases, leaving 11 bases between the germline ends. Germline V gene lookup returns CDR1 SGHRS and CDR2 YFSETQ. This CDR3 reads CASSLERSSGNTIYF. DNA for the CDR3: TGCGCCAGCAGCCTTGAACGGAGCTCTGGAAACACCATATATTTT.